A single sample gave rise to the 8 T cell receptor beta chains below, sequenced in a study of Graves' ophthalmopathy and Graves' hyperthyroidism. The TCR beta CDR3 regions underwent amplification from RNA transcripts. HTBI primers were used in a first-round RT-PCR, which preceded a second-round multiplex PCR. TCRdb redid the calling of the multiplex PCR reads with MiXCR, one entry per CDR3 protein. The sample contains about 420,000 distinct CDR3 sequences, 21% of which appear only once. The sample comprised peripheral blood. Every receptor here comes from a woman under 30 with stable Graves' hyperthyroidism.

This chain's CDR3 is CASSFGRTDNTEAFF. DNA of the CDR3: TGCGCCAGCAGCTTTGGCCGGACGGACAACACTGAAGCTTTCTTT. The chain joins TRBV5-1 to TRBJ1-1; D ambiguous. Germline V CDR1 and CDR2: SGHRS, YFSETQ. V was trimmed by 2 bases and J by 2 bases, leaving 13 bases between them. The CDR3 consists of 15 residues.

This clonotype was counted at least ten times. The chain carries TRBV20-1 and TRBJ2-5; 7 bases line up with TRBD1. V trimming: 0 bases; J trimming: 3 bases; junction bases outside the gene matches: 4. The germline V gene has CDR1 DFQATT and CDR2 SNEGSKA (reference sequence). The CDR3 covers 14 residues. The CDR3 DNA sequence: TGCAGTGCTAGAGATTCCGACAGGGAAGAGACCCAGTACTTC. It specifies CSARDSDREETQYF.

This chain links TRBV30 with TRBJ2-7; D perhaps matches TRBD1 (6 bases). The V end lost 0 bases, the J end lost 0 bases, and 21 bases lay between the germline ends. The CDR3 has 18 amino acids. Looked up from germline, CDR1 is GTSNPN and CDR2 is SVGIG (reference sequence). The CDR3 DNA is TGTGCCTGGAGTGTACACAAAGGCGATTTAGGGGGCTCCTACGAGCAGTACTTC. It encodes CAWSVHKGDLGGSYEQYF.

This clonotype was seen ten or more times. The chain joins TRBV6-1 to TRBJ1-2; 8 bases are shared with TRBD1. Germline V gene lookup returns CDR1 MNHNS and CDR2 SASEGT. With 4 bases clipped from V and 8 bases from J, the junction kept 9 bases outside the gene matches. CDR3 length: 14 residues. The CDR3 coding sequence is TGTGCCAGCAGTGCAGGGGGCAGGCTGAAAGGCTACACCTTC. Translation gives CASSAGGRLKGYTF.

This clonotype was counted ten times or more. This chain joins TRBV6-2 or TRBV6-3 and TRBJ2-5, with 7 positions matching TRBD1. This CDR3 spans 15 amino acids. Looked up from germline, CDR1 is MNHEY and CDR2 is SVGEGT. Losses at the gene ends were 0 bases for V and 5 bases for J; bases not matched to a gene: 6. CDR3 DNA: TGTGCCAGCAGTTACTCGCCAGGGGGATTGGAGACCCAGTACTTC. Translation: CASSYSPGGLETQYF.

This clonotype showed up many times. V usage is TRBV11-3 and J usage is TRBJ1-3, with D possibly matching TRBD1 (6 bases). The CDR3 is 16 residues long. Germline loops: CDR1 SGHNT, CDR2 YENEEA. V gave up 4 bases and J gave up 3 bases, with 16 bases separating them. CDR3 protein: CASSSTDRTLGNTIYF. CDR3 coding DNA: TGTGCCAGCAGCTCCACCGACAGGACCCTTGGAAACACCATATATTTT.

The rearrangement links TRBV6-5 to TRBJ2-3; TRBD1 might be the D (5 bases). Trimming cost V 4 bases and J 1 base, with 6 bases left between them. The germline V gene has CDR1 MNHEY and CDR2 SVGAGI. This CDR3 comprises 13 residues. The DNA of the CDR3 is TGTGCCAGCAGTTCCAGGGGCACAGATACGCAGTATTTT. Translated, it gives CASSSRGTDTQYF.

This clonotype was seen a handful of times. The chain recombines TRBV30 with TRBJ1-3, with a weak D call TRBD1 (5 bases). The CDR3 is made up of 15 amino acids. The ends were cut back, 0 bases at V and 1 base at J, with 10 bases in the middle. The germline V gene has CDR1 GTSNPN and CDR2 SVGIG (reference sequence). The DNA for the CDR3 is TGTGCCTGGAGTGTTGGGGGGTTTTCTGGAAACACCATATATTTT. Its translation: CAWSVGGFSGNTIYF.